The 30 T cell receptor beta chains below were found in one sample sequenced in a study of T cells in Graves' hyperthyroidism and ophthalmopathy. Amplified regions were TCR beta CDR3 sequences from RNA transcripts. HTBI primers were the set used in a first-round RT-PCR of the TCR CDR3. TCRdb redid the calling of the multiplex PCR reads with MiXCR, one entry per CDR3 protein. The sample lists about 570,000 distinct CDR3 sequences; about half were seen once. Sequenced: peripheral blood or thyroid tissue (not recorded which). Every receptor here comes from an adult woman with Graves' disease, either hyperthyroidism or ophthalmopathy (not recorded which).

The V and J genes are TRBV15 and TRBJ1-1; no definite D call. In germline, CDR1 is LNHNV, CDR2 YYDKDF (reference sequence). V was clipped by 3 bases and J by 5 bases, with 7 bases between them. The CDR3 has 12 amino acids. The CDR3 sequence is CATSRRGTEAFF. CDR3 DNA sequence: TGTGCCACCAGCAGGCGGGGAACTGAAGCTTTCTTT.

The chain has TRBV5-1 and TRBJ2-6; 8 nucleotides agree with TRBD1. The CDR3 is 14 amino acids. The V gene end was trimmed by 4 bases and the J gene end by 10 bases; junction bases not matched to a gene: 7. Per germline, CDR1 SGHRS and CDR2 YFSETQ. This CDR3 reads CASSPRTGINVLTF. The CDR3, as DNA: TGCGCCAGCAGCCCGAGGACAGGGATAAACGTCCTGACTTTC.

This clonotype has only a few counts. The chain is built from TRBV10-3 and TRBJ2-7; 12 positions match TRBD2. CDR1 ENHRY and CDR2 SYGVKD come from the germline V gene. Unmatched junction bases numbered 2, after V lost 8 bases and J lost 6 bases. The CDR3 spans 12 residues. In DNA, the CDR3 is TGTGCCATCGGACTAGCGGGGTCCGAGCAGTACTTC. It translates to CAIGLAGSEQYF.

This chain joins TRBV20-1 and TRBJ2-6, with TRBD1 matching 8 bases. Unmatched junction bases numbered 23, after V lost 1 base and J lost 9 bases. The CDR3 contains 20 residues. Germline values: CDR1 DFQATT, CDR2 SNEGSKA (reference sequence). DNA of the CDR3: TGCAGTGCTAGAGGAGACAGGGGAATGGAATCAGCCCCAGCATTCAACGTCCTGACTTTC. Amino acid sequence: CSARGDRGMESAPAFNVLTF.

V and J are TRBV13 and TRBJ2-3, with 7 nucleotides matching TRBD2. Germline trimming cut 4 bases from V and 7 bases from J; bases unmatched to any gene: 11. This CDR3 region has 15 residues. Germline V gene data show CDR1 as PRHDT and CDR2 as FYEKMQ (reference sequence). DNA for the CDR3: TGTGCCAGCAGCTCCCGGGGGAGCGGGAAGCATACGCAGTATTTT. Amino acids: CASSSRGSGKHTQYF.

This chain uses TRBV7-9 with TRBJ2-7, with 11 bases identical to TRBD2. The germline V gene encodes CDR1 SEHNR and CDR2 FQNEAQ (reference sequence). V dropped 5 bases and J dropped 4; count of bases not matched to a gene: 7. The CDR3 length is 15 residues. The CDR3 loop reads CASSPETSGTYEQYF. CDR3 nucleotides: TGTGCCAGCAGCCCCGAGACTAGCGGGACATACGAGCAGTACTTC.

This clonotype was seen ten or more times. CDR3 residues: CASQGGARQPQHF. As DNA, the CDR3 is TGTGCCAGCCAAGGGGGGGCTCGTCAGCCCCAGCATTTT. This rearrangement joins TRBV7-9 to TRBJ1-5, with D perhaps TRBD1 (6 bases). The germline V gene has CDR1 SEHNR and CDR2 FQNEAQ (reference sequence). CDR3 length equals 13 residues. Trimming stripped 8 bases from V and 6 bases from J, with 14 bases between.

This clonotype showed up just once. This CDR3 is CASSKGTGRGYTF. The DNA for the CDR3 is TGTGCCAGCAGTAAAGGGACAGGGAGAGGCTACACCTTC. The rearrangement joins TRBV12-3 or TRBV12-4 to TRBJ1-2, with 9 nucleotides matching TRBD1. J gave up 8 bases and V 5 bases, and 6 bases lay outside the gene matches. This CDR3 contains 13 residues.

The chain has TRBV7-2 and TRBJ1-3, with 9 bases lining up with TRBD1. The CDR3 covers 14 residues. From germline, CDR1 is SGHTA and CDR2 FQGNSA. V lost 5 bases to trimming and J lost 4 bases; unmatched junction nucleotides: 3. The CDR3 region has the DNA TGTGCCAGCAGCACAGGGGGCGTCGGAAACACCATATATTTT. Protein: CASSTGGVGNTIYF.

This clonotype was seen repeatedly, ten times or more. The rearrangement joins TRBV28 to TRBJ1-5; D not certain. This CDR3 region has 15 residues. Germline V CDR1 and CDR2: MDHEN, SYDVKM. The V gene lost 4 bases and the J gene lost 2 bases, with 12 bases spanning the gap. CDR3 DNA sequence: TGTGCCAGCAGTTACAGTCCCCTAGGCAATCAGCCCCAGCATTTT. It is translated as CASSYSPLGNQPQHF.

This clonotype was seen repeatedly, ten times or more. The V call is TRBV10-3, the J call TRBJ1-2, with TRBD1 identical over 9 bases. CDR1 and CDR2 (germline): ENHRY, SYGVKD. V dropped 6 bases and J dropped 8; count of bases not matched to a gene: 7. The CDR3 has 13 residues. CDR3 DNA sequence: TGTGCCATCAGGGGGACAGGGTATATAGGCTACACCTTC. This translates into CAIRGTGYIGYTF.

The CDR3 sequence is CASSVEGGSYNEQFF. In DNA form, the CDR3 reads TGTGCCAGCAGCGTAGAAGGGGGGTCCTACAATGAGCAGTTCTTC. V is TRBV9 and J is TRBJ2-1; D assignment may be TRBD1 or TRBD2 (6 bases each). Germline CDR1 is SGDLS and CDR2 is YYNGEE. V was shortened by 0 bases and J by 1 base, with 8 bases between the two germline ends. The CDR3 sequence is 15 residues long.

This clonotype appeared many times. V usage is TRBV7-6 and J usage is TRBJ1-4; D gene uncertain. Germline assignment: CDR1 SGHVS and CDR2 FNYEAQ. The CDR3 is 15 residues long. Trimming removed 5 bases at V and 4 bases at J, with 14 bases between. DNA for the CDR3: TGTGCCAGCAGCCCAAGGGCAGGCGTTAATGAAAAACTGTTTTTT. Residues: CASSPRAGVNEKLFF.

The sample holds a few counts of this clonotype. This rearrangement joins TRBV10-3 to TRBJ2-7, with D perhaps being TRBD1 or TRBD2 (5 bases each). The V end was cut by 11 bases, the J end by 5 bases, with 19 bases between. The CDR3 runs 13 residues. Looked up from germline, CDR1 is ENHRY and CDR2 is SYGVKD. The CDR3 loop is CASKPRDVDEQYF. The CDR3 DNA follows: TGTGCCTCGAAGCCCCGGGACGTCGACGAGCAGTACTTC.

This clonotype was detected many times. This chain uses TRBV19 with TRBJ2-7; TRBD1 matches 7 bases. Germline-derived CDR1 and CDR2 are LNHDA and SQIVND (reference sequence). The CDR3 contains 17 residues. Trimming cost V 4 bases and J 1 base; bases outside gene matches: 13. As DNA, the CDR3 is TGTGCCAGTAGTACCACAGGGGCCCCGTCTGGATCCTACGAGCAGTACTTC. Protein: CASSTTGAPSGSYEQYF.

V usage is TRBV7-2 and J usage is TRBJ1-3; D not certain. The CDR3 totals 13 residues. Germline CDR1 is SGHTA and CDR2 is FQGNSA. With 4 bases removed from V and 2 bases from J, the gap between germline ends came to 6 bases. CDR3 region: CASSSAAGNTIYF. The CDR3 DNA reads TGTGCCAGCAGCTCGGCAGCTGGAAACACCATATATTTT.

This clonotype was seen a single time. The V gene is TRBV7-8, the J gene TRBJ2-7, with 9 positions matching TRBD1. Germline assignment: CDR1 SGHVS and CDR2 FQNEAQ. CDR3 length: 14 residues. V trimming: 5 bases; J trimming: 5 bases; junction bases outside the gene matches: 7. CDR3 nucleotides: TGTGCCAGCAGCCCAACAGGGGGCGCGGACGAGCAGTACTTC. This translates into CASSPTGGADEQYF.

The chain recombines TRBV15 with TRBJ2-7; D possibly corresponds to TRBD2 (6 bases). Trimming left V 5 bases short and J 1 base short, with 12 bases between. Germline V gene lookup returns CDR1 LNHNV and CDR2 YYDKDF (reference sequence). The CDR3 has 14 residues. CDR3 bases: TGTGCCACCAGCTCAAGACGGGAGTCCTACGAGCAGTACTTC. The encoded protein is CATSSRRESYEQYF. Drawing the rest from reference TRBV15 and TRBJ2-7, the complete variable domain is DAMVIQNPRYQVTQFGKPVTLSCSQTLNHNVMYWYQQKSSQAPKLLFHYYDKDFNNEADTPDNFQSRRPNTSFCFLDIRSPGLGDTAMYLCATSSRRESYEQYFGPGTRLTVT.

This clonotype was observed a few times. V usage is TRBV20-1 and J usage is TRBJ1-5; D is ambiguous. CDR1 and CDR2 (germline): DFQATT, SNEGSKA (reference sequence). This CDR3 has 14 amino acids. The V gene lost 6 bases and the J gene lost 3 bases, with 15 bases spanning the gap. CDR3 bases: TGCAGTGCCACCCCTTGGGGATCCAATCAGCCCCAGCATTTT. Translated, it gives CSATPWGSNQPQHF.

This clonotype was picked up many times. The chain couples TRBV20-1 to TRBJ2-7; D is tentatively TRBD1 or TRBD2 (5 bases each). V lost 7 bases and J 0 bases, leaving 13 bases between the germline ends. The germline CDR1 and CDR2 sequences are DFQATT and SNEGSKA (reference sequence). The CDR3 loop spans 13 amino acids. The CDR3 protein is CSVPGPNSYEQYF. Written as DNA, the CDR3 is TGCAGTGTCCCGGGACCTAACTCCTACGAGCAGTACTTC.

At least ten counts were recorded for this clonotype. The rearrangement uses TRBV4-1 and TRBJ1-5; D may be TRBD1 (5 bases). The CDR3 totals 15 residues. From germline, CDR1 is MGHRA and CDR2 YSYEKL. V gave up 1 base and J gave up 7 bases, with 14 bases separating them. DNA for the CDR3: TGCGCCAGCAGCCAAGGGGGACTGATGAGGCAGCCCCAGCATTTT. This codes for CASSQGGLMRQPQHF.

This clonotype was counted between two and nine times. This sequence joins TRBV7-6 and TRBJ2-5, with TRBD2 matching 8 bases. V lost 0 bases and J lost 3; bases outside the gene matches: 6. The CDR3 length is 16 residues. The V gene's germline CDR1 is SGHVS and CDR2 FNYEAQ. The CDR3 sequence is CASSLAGGVTEETQYF. The CDR3 nucleotides read TGTGCCAGCAGCTTAGCCGGGGGGGTCACTGAAGAGACCCAGTACTTC.

As for this clonotype: The conserved closing phenylalanine or tryptophan is absent in this CDR3, likely reflecting a read error. It is unclear where the CDR3 begins or ends on the DNA, so no DNA is shown, and the CDR3 is as TCRdb lists it. This sequence joins TRBV2 and TRBJ1-3. The CDR3 is 9 residues long, counting both termini. Germline loops: CDR1 SNHLY, CDR2 FYNNEI. The CDR3 protein is CASRPSGTV.

In its sample, this clonotype was seen many times. The chain is built from TRBV9 and TRBJ1-6; D unresolved. V was shortened by 0 bases and J by 0 bases, with 7 bases between the two germline ends. The CDR3 runs 16 residues. Germline lookup yields CDR1 SGDLS and CDR2 YYNGEE. The CDR3 sequence: CASSVAQSSYNSPLHF. CDR3 sequence (DNA): TGTGCCAGCAGCGTAGCGCAGAGCTCCTATAATTCACCCCTCCACTTT.

The chain carries TRBV20-1 and TRBJ1-2; D is unclear. V lost 1 base and J lost 2, with 14 bases in between. Germline assignment: CDR1 DFQATT and CDR2 SNEGSKA (reference sequence). The CDR3 sequence is 15 residues long. The CDR3 region is CSARAYTELNYGYTF. CDR3 nucleotides: TGCAGTGCTAGAGCATATACAGAACTCAACTATGGCTACACCTTC.

This clonotype occurred once. The J gene is TRBJ2-7, the V gene TRBV28, with 8 bases lining up with TRBD1. The germline gives CDR1 MDHEN, CDR2 SYDVKM. The trim removed 6 bases at V and 2 bases at J, leaving 9 bases unmatched. This CDR3 is 15 amino acids long. The CDR3 DNA sequence: TGTGCCAGCAGCAAACAGGGGGTTGGCACCTACGAGCAGTACTTC. The encoded protein is CASSKQGVGTYEQYF.

This clonotype was observed a handful of times. This chain joins TRBV11-2 and TRBJ2-5; TRBD1 agrees at 10 bases. V shed 3 bases, J shed 1 base, and the junction held 5 bases outside the gene matches. The CDR3 is 16 residues long. The germline CDR1 and CDR2 sequences are SGHAT and FQNNGV. The CDR3 loop reads CASSLDRGTSQETQYF. The CDR3 DNA sequence: TGTGCCAGCAGCTTGGACAGGGGGACTAGCCAAGAGACCCAGTACTTC.

The chain is built from TRBV7-9 and TRBJ2-5, with D possibly matching TRBD2 (6 bases). Trimming removed 5 bases at V and 3 bases at J, with 25 bases between. The V gene's germline CDR1 is SEHNR and CDR2 FQNEAQ (reference sequence). This CDR3 region has 18 residues. As DNA, the CDR3 is TGTGCCAGCAGCGAACCGGGAGTTTTGAGGTCTAGGGAAGAGACCCAGTACTTC. Residues: CASSEPGVLRSREETQYF. Full variable domain (rest looked up from reference TRBV7-9 and TRBJ2-5): DTGVSQNPRHKITKRGQNVTFRCDPISEHNRLYWYRQTLGQGPEFLTYFQNEAQLEKSRLLSDRFSAERPKGSFSTLEIQRTEQGDSAMYLCASSEPGVLRSREETQYFGPGTRLLVL.

The rearrangement joins TRBV9 to TRBJ2-3, with 14 nucleotides matching TRBD2. CDR1 and CDR2 (germline): SGDLS, YYNGEE. V was pared by 4 bases and J by 4 bases, with 11 bases of the junction left unmatched. This CDR3 is 18 amino acids long. The CDR3 sequence: CASSPQPGTSGRSDTQYF. Here the CDR3 DNA reads TGTGCCAGCAGCCCACAACCTGGGACTAGCGGGAGATCAGATACGCAGTATTTT.

J is TRBJ1-2 and V is TRBV2; the D gene is possibly TRBD1 (6 bases). The germline V gene has CDR1 SNHLY and CDR2 FYNNEI. This CDR3 spans 14 amino acids. V gave up 4 bases and J gave up 3 bases, with 12 bases separating them. The CDR3 DNA reads TGTGCCAGCAGTGGAGACAGGTCGGACTATGGCTACACCTTC. Protein: CASSGDRSDYGYTF.